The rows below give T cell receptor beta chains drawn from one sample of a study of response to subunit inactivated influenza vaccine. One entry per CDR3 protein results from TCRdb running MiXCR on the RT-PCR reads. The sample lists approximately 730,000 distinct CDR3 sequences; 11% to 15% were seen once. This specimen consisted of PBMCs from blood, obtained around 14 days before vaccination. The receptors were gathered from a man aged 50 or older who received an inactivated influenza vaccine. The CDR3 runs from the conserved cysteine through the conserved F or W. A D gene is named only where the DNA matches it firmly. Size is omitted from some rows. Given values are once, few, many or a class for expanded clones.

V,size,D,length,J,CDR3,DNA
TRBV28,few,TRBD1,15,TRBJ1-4,CASRGTGQTGEKLFF,TGTGCCAGCAGAGGGACAGGCCAGACAGGGGAAAAACTGTTTTTT
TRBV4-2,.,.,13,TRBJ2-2,CASSQDSGGELFF,TGTGCCAGCAGCCAAGATTCGGGCGGGGAGCTGTTTTTT
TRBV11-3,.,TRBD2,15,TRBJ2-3,CASSFTSGIRDTQYF,TGTGCCAGCAGCTTCACTAGCGGGATCCGTGATACGCAGTATTTT
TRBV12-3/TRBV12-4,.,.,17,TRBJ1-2,CASSPSIWIGRAVGYTF,TGTGCCAGCAGCCCCTCAATTTGGATAGGAAGGGCGGTTGGCTACACCTTC
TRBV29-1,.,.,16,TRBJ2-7,CSVEIFCGRLSYEQYF,TGCAGCGTTGAGATTTTTTGTGGACGGTTATCCTACGAGCAGTACTTC
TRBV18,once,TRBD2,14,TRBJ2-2,CASSASGPTGELFF,TGTGCCAGCTCGGCTAGCGGACCCACCGGGGAGCTGTTTTTT
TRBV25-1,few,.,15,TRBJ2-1,CASSDPVASYNEQFF,TGTGCCAGCAGTGACCCGGTGGCCTCCTACAATGAGCAGTTCTTC
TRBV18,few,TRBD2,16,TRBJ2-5,CASSLGLELTQETQYF,TGTGCCAGCTCACTCGGACTAGAGTTAACTCAGGAGACCCAGTACTTC
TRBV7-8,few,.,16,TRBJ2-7,CASSLDVVGFSYEQYF,TGTGCCAGCAGCTTAGATGTGGTAGGGTTCTCCTACGAGCAGTACTTC
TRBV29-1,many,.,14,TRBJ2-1,CSVEWRAKNNEQFF,TGCAGCGTTGAATGGCGGGCTAAAAACAATGAGCAGTTCTTC
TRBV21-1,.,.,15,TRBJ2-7,CASSEWGGRSYEQYF,TGTGCCAGCAGCGAATGGGGCGGGAGGTCCTACGAGCAGTACTTC
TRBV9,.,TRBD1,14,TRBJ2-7,CASSAGTGLGEQYF,TGTGCCAGCAGCGCCGGGACAGGGCTCGGCGAGCAGTACTTC
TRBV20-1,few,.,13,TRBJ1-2,CSAGGQLGDGYTF,TGCAGTGCTGGAGGACAGCTAGGAGATGGCTACACCTTC
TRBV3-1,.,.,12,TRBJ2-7,CASSQGVVEQYF,TGTGCCAGCAGCCAAGGAGTAGTCGAGCAGTACTTC
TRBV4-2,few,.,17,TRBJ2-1,CASSQDLGRGGYGEQFF,TGTGCCAGCAGCCAAGATCTTGGTCGGGGCGGGTATGGTGAGCAGTTCTTC
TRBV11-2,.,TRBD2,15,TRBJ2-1,CASSLASGGSNEQFF,TGTGCCAGCAGCTTGGCTAGCGGGGGCAGTAATGAGCAGTTCTTC
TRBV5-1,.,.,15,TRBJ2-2,CASSVTVSDTGELFF,TGCGCCAGCAGCGTGACAGTCTCCGACACCGGGGAGCTGTTTTTT
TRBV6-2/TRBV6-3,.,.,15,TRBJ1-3,CASSPMPPTGNTIYF,TGTGCCAGCAGCCCAATGCCCCCGACTGGAAACACCATATATTTT
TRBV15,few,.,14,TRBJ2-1,CATSRDRGYNEQFF,TGTGCCACCAGCAGAGATCGGGGCTACAATGAGCAGTTCTTC
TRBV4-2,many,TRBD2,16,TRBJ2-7,CASSPRTSGDSYEQYF,TGTGCCAGCAGCCCCAGGACTAGCGGGGACTCCTACGAGCAGTACTTC
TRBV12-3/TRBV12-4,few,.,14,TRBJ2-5,CASSFLGKQETQYF,TGTGCCAGCAGTTTTTTGGGCAAGCAAGAGACCCAGTACTTC
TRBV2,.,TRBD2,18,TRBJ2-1,CASTPGLAGVFGNNEQFF,TGTGCCAGCACCCCGGGACTAGCGGGAGTATTTGGAAACAATGAGCAGTTCTTC
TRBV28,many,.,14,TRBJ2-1,CASSLSGGAREQFF,TGTGCCAGCAGTTTATCCGGTGGGGCACGGGAGCAGTTCTTC
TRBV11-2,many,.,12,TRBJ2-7,CASSLYGGEQYF,TGTGCCAGCAGCTTATATGGGGGCGAGCAGTACTTC
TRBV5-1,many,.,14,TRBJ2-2,CASSLEVSTGELFF,TGCGCCAGCAGCTTGGAGGTCTCCACCGGGGAGCTGTTTTTT
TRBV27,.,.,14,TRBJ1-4,CASRLGGEGEKLFF,TGTGCCAGCAGGTTAGGGGGTGAGGGGGAAAAACTGTTTTTT
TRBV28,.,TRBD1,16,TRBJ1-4,CASSLGGAGGREKLFF,TGTGCCAGCAGTTTGGGTGGGGCAGGGGGAAGAGAAAAACTGTTTTTT
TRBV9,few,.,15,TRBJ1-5,CASSVGWGFTQPQHF,TGTGCCAGCAGCGTAGGTTGGGGGTTTACTCAGCCCCAGCATTTT
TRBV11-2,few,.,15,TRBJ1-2,CASSLGSSGLYGYTF,TGTGCCAGCAGCTTAGGGTCCTCAGGACTCTATGGCTACACCTTC
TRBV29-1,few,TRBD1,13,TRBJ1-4,CSVRQGGDEKLFF,TGCAGCGTTCGACAGGGGGGGGATGAAAAACTGTTTTTT
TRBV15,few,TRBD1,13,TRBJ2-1,CATSPRASDREFF,TGTGCCACCAGCCCCCGGGCATCGGACAGGGAGTTCTTC
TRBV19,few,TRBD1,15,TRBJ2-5,CASSSSGTGSETQYF,TGTGCCAGTAGCTCCTCCGGGACAGGGTCCGAGACCCAGTACTTC
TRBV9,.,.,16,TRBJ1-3,CASSGWQDSSGNTIYF,TGTGCCAGCAGCGGCTGGCAGGACAGCTCTGGAAACACCATATATTTT
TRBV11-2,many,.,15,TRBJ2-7,CASSLVAKRLYEQYF,TGTGCCAGCAGCTTAGTAGCGAAACGATTGTACGAGCAGTACTTC
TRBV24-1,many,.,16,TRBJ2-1,CATSDLSSGSYNEQFF,TGTGCCACCAGTGATTTGAGCTCTGGGTCCTACAATGAGCAGTTCTTC
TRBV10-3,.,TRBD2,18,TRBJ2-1,CAISDRASGGFSYNEQFF,TGTGCCATCAGTGATCGCGCTAGCGGGGGGTTCTCCTACAATGAGCAGTTCTTC
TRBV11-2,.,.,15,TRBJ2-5,CASSLTGPGQETQYF,TGTGCCAGCAGCTTAACGGGGCCAGGACAAGAGACCCAGTACTTC
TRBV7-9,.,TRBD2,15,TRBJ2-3,CASSRTSGGTDTHYF,TGTGCCAGCAGTCGTACTAGCGGAGGCACAGATACGCATTATTTT
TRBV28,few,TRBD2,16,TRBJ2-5,CASSRLAGGRGETQYF,TGTGCCAGCAGCCGACTAGCGGGGGGGCGTGGGGAGACCCAGTACTTC
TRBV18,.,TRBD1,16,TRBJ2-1,CASSPQAQGSYNEQFF,TGTGCCAGCTCACCACAAGCACAGGGGTCCTACAATGAGCAGTTCTTC
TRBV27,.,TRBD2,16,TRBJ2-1,CASSFGTSGGAYEQFF,TGTGCCAGCAGTTTCGGGACTAGCGGGGGGGCATATGAGCAGTTCTTC
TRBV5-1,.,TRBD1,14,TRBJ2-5,CASSTGTGGETQYF,TGCGCCAGCAGCACTGGGACAGGCGGAGAGACCCAGTACTTC
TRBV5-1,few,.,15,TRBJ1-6,CASSLEGRGRSPLHF,TGCGCCAGCAGCTTGGAAGGCAGGGGTAGGTCACCCCTCCACTTT
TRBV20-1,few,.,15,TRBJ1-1,CSARDPGGLITEAFF,TGCAGTGCTAGAGATCCTGGGGGGTTGATCACTGAAGCTTTCTTT
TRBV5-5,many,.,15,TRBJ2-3,CASSLDSRGRGTQYF,TGTGCCAGCAGCTTGGATTCTCGGGGACGCGGGACGCAGTATTTT
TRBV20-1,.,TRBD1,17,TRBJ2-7,CSASPGQGAREIYEQYF,TGCAGTGCTTCACCGGGACAGGGGGCCAGGGAAATCTACGAGCAGTACTTC
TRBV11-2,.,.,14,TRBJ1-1,CASSRGGPNTEAFF,TGTGCCAGCAGCCGGGGGGGCCCTAACACTGAAGCTTTCTTT
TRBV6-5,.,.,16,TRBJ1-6,CASSYSWGKDNSPLHF,TGTGCCAGCAGTTACTCTTGGGGCAAGGATAATTCACCCCTCCACTTT
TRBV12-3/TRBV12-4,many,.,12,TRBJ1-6,CASTDRYSPLHF,TGTGCCAGCACGGACAGATATTCACCCCTCCACTTT
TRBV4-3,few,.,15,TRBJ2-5,CASSQDFGSEETQYF,TGCGCCAGCAGCCAAGATTTCGGGTCTGAAGAGACCCAGTACTTC
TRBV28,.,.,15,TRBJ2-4,CASSSPQLNKNIQYF,TGTGCCAGCAGTTCGCCCCAGCTAAACAAAAACATTCAGTACTTC
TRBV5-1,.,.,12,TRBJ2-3,CASSYDRSTQYF,TGCGCCAGCAGCTACGACAGATCAACGCAGTATTTT
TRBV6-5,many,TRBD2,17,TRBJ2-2,CASSYDLAGGPNGELFF,TGTGCCAGCAGTTACGATCTAGCGGGAGGGCCGAACGGGGAGCTGTTTTTT
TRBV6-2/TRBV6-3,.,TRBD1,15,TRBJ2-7,CASSSQPGQAYEQYF,TGTGCCAGCAGTTCCCAACCGGGACAGGCCTACGAGCAGTACTTC
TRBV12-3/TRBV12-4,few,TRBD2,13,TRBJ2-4,CASKIAGGVIQYF,TGTGCCAGCAAGATAGCGGGGGGGGTCATTCAGTACTTC
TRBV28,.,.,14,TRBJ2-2,CASSFRTLTGELFF,TGTGCCAGCAGTTTTAGGACACTCACCGGGGAGCTGTTTTTT
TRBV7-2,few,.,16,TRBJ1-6,CASSVGQRGSNSPLHF,TGTGCCAGCAGTGTAGGACAGCGAGGGTCTAATTCACCCCTCCACTTT
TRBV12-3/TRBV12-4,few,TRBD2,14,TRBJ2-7,CASRMGEGRYEQYF,TGTGCCAGCAGGATGGGGGAGGGAAGATACGAGCAGTACTTC
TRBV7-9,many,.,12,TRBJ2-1,CASSLVGHEQFF,TGTGCCAGCAGCTTAGTCGGGCATGAGCAGTTCTTC